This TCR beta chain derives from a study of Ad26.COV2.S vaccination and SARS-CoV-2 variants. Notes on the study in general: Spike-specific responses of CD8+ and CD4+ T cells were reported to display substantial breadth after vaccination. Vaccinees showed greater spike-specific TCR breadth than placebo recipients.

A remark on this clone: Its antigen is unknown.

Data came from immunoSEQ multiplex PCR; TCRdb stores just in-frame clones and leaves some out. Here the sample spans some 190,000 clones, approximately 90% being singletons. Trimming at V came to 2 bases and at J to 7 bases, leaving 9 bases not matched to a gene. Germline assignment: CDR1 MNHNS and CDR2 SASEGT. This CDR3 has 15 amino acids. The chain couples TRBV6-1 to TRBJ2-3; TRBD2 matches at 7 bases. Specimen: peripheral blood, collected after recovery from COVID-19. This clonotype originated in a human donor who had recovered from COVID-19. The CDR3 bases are TGTGCCAGCAGTGAATTTGCGGCGGGGGATAATACGCAGTATTTT. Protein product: CASSEFAAGDNTQYF.